The rows below give T cell receptor beta chains drawn from one sample of a study of cytomegalovirus exposure and HLA in healthy donors. Repertoires were generated with immunoSEQ multiplex PCR, while TCRdb's copy carries only in-frame clones and drops some. This table holds 41,000 or so clones. Sequenced: PBMCs. All receptors derive from a man aged 30 to 45 in good health and CMV-seronegative. The conserved cysteine and the conserved F or W are not part of the CDR3 here.

j_call | v_call | cdr3_length | cdr3_aa
TRBJ1-5 | TRBV7-8 | 13 | ASSLDPGHSQPQH
TRBJ1-4 | TRBV29-1 | 12 | SVAIALGGEKLF
TRBJ2-2 | TRBV6-1 | 15 | ASSEGTSDPNTGELF
TRBJ1-4 | TRBV18 | 14 | ASSPPVGQTNEKLF
TRBJ2-1 | TRBV13 | 12 | ASSFGTTDNEQF
TRBJ1-2 | TRBV6-5 | 11 | ASSYPGVGGYT
TRBJ2-7 | TRBV4-1 | 12 | ASSQAGTGTIRG
TRBJ2-7 | TRBV9 | 13 | ASSRSGTSSYEQY
TRBJ2-7 | TRBV5-4 | 13 | ASSLDLAGGNEQY
TRBJ1-1 | TRBV29-1 | 10 | SARTANTEAF
TRBJ1-5 | TRBV7-9 | 13 | ASSLGTGYNQPQH
TRBJ1-5 | TRBV27 | 14 | ASSYLGGASNQPQH
TRBJ1-1 | TRBV7-9 | 15 | ASNPQGRGRENTEAF
TRBJ1-5 | TRBV15 | 13 | ATSPDRYSNQPQH
. | TRBV29-1 | 9 | SAAGFYEQY
TRBJ2-7 | TRBV4-3 | 10 | ASSQDNYEQY
TRBJ1-1 | TRBV28 | 10 | ASSSAFREAF
TRBJ2-7 | TRBV6-1 | 12 | ASSADRSPYEQY
TRBJ1-1 | TRBV25-1 | 14 | ATYRGRGFKNTEAF
. | TRBV5-1 | 10 | ASSSDSYEQY
TRBJ2-3 | TRBV11-3 | 14 | ASSAGGVGHTDTQY
TRBJ2-1 | TRBV5-1 | 14 | ASSFPRGSDDNEQF
TRBJ2-1 | TRBV9 | 13 | ASSDGTRGYNEQF
TRBJ2-2 | TRBV7-9 | 16 | ASSWNNYRLANTGELF
TRBJ1-2 | TRBV27 | 13 | ASSSTGTVLYGYT
TRBJ2-1 | TRBV6-5 | 13 | ASSYGGRFNNEQF
TRBJ2-2 | TRBV6-4 | 14 | ASSDKLQGDTGELF
TRBJ2-1 | TRBV28 | 13 | ASRRNPGYINEQF
TRBJ2-1 | TRBV4-1 | 14 | ASSQEVLAGVNEQF
TRBJ2-2 | TRBV2 | 16 | ASSGGSGRTHATGELF
TRBJ2-7 | TRBV30 | 11 | AWTRGSSGEQY
TRBJ1-2 | TRBV14 | 12 | ASSRTQGAYGYT
TRBJ2-7 | TRBV18 | 14 | ASAPQTGRASYEQY
TRBJ1-6 | TRBV5-1 | 15 | ASSFRDRSSYNSPLH
TRBJ1-4 | TRBV19 | 12 | ASRTGDSNEKLF
TRBJ2-7 | TRBV5-1 | 15 | ASSVVRASGGPYEQY
TRBJ2-3 | TRBV5-1 | 13 | ASSLRGQGPDTQY
TRBJ1-2 | TRBV5-8 | 11 | ASSLAIPGQGV
TRBJ1-4 | TRBV5-1 | 14 | ASSPGQVATNEKLF
TRBJ2-5 | TRBV5-5 | 15 | ASSFGPGLAVQETQY
TRBJ1-1 | TRBV7-2 | 13 | ASSLRGGGNTEAF
TRBJ2-7 | TRBV6-5 | 11 | AARGLLSYEQY
TRBJ2-7 | TRBV5-4 | 16 | ASSDLVLAGVSDHEQY
TRBJ1-5 | TRBV7-9 | 13 | ASSVGGGKNQPQH
TRBJ1-4 | TRBV18 | 13 | ASSPNRNANEKLF